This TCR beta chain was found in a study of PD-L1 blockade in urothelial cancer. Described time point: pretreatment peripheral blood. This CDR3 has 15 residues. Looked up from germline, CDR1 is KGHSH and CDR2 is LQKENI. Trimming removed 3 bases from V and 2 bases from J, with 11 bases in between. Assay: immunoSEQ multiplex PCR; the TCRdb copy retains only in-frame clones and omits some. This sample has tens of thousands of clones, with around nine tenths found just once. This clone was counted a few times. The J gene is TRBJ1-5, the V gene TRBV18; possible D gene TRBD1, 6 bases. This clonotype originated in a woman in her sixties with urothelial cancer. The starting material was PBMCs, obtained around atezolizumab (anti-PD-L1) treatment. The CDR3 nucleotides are TGTGCCAGCTCACCGGACAGTTGGGGCAATCAGCCCCAGCATTTT. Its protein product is CASSPDSWGNQPQHF.